This T cell receptor (beta chain) was documented in a study of T cell changes during pregnancy in multiple sclerosis (dated by TCRdb to the late 2010s). Concerning the study at large: In women with multiple sclerosis, the researchers looked at how the T cell repertoire shifted as pregnancy progressed.

The library was prepared using the immunoSEQ multiplex PCR assay. TCRdb carries this immuneACCESS record with in-frame sequences only. Its versions omit some clonotypes, under half of them owing to an unresolved V gene in the studies checked, with the rest unexplained. The sample has under 95,000 clones on record, about nine tenths of them singletons. Around 1.7% of the sample comes from the top ten. As to this clone: It has no known antigen specificity. No much larger clone exists at a distance of one base, and base qualities are not known.

V lost 4 bases and J lost 0 bases; the stretch between them is 10 bases long. Measured from the cysteine to the phenylalanine, the CDR3 is 15 residues long. The entry retains the CDR3 DNA only, 45 bases that are in frame from base 1. Sequences SNHLY (CDR1) and FYNNEI (CDR2) are obtained from the germline V gene. In this chain, TRBV2 is recombined with TRBJ1-5; the D segment cannot be called with confidence. This TCR was sampled from a female donor in good health, enrolled as a control in a pregnancy study. The sample here was peripheral blood, taken after pregnancy. CDR3 reads: CASSGVGGSNQPQHF. The sequenced DNA is TGTGCCAGCAGTGGAGTGGGAGGTAGCAATCAGCCCCAGCATTTT.